This passage covers 30 T cell receptor beta chains from one sample sequenced in a study of shared clonotypes between healthy human individuals. The protocol was immunoSEQ multiplex PCR, while the TCRdb copy is restricted to in-frame clones and leaves out a portion. The sample has 2 million to 3 million clones, 80% to 95% seen once. Sequencing was performed on naive CD4+ T cells from PBMCs. The sample's subset: CD45RA+ positively selected. The receptors shown here come from a man aged 18 to 35 in good health. Some clones in this sample may be carry-over from other donors' samples.

This sequence joins TRBV12-2 and TRBJ1-2. TRBV12-2 is noted as a pseudogene. The CDR3 extends over 13 amino acids. The CDR3: CASRLKLTHGYTF. CDR3 nucleotides: TGTGCAAGTCGCTTAAAACTAACCCATGGCTACACCTTC.

Only a few counts were recorded for this clone. Different DNA sequences within this sample yield the same CDR3. The V and J genes are TRBV28 and TRBJ1-1; D is undetermined. CDR1 and CDR2 from the germline V gene are MDHEN and SYDVKM. Trimming removed 7 bases from V and 0 bases from J, with 3 bases in between. This CDR3 is built from 11 residues. The CDR3 sequence: CASILNTEAFF. CDR3 in DNA: TGTGCCAGCATCCTGAACACTGAAGCTTTCTTT.

V and J are TRBV10-3 and TRBJ1-5, with 7 bases aligning to TRBD1. Per germline, CDR1 ENHRY and CDR2 SYGVKD. The CDR3 is 15 residues long. The V segment lost 0 bases and the J segment 6 bases; nucleotides outside the gene matches: 5. CDR3 coding DNA: TGTGCCATCAGTGAGTCGTTAGGGGGCAGTCAGCCCCAGCATTTT. Its protein product is CAISESLGGSQPQHF.

The CDR3 sequence is CASSLGEGFQPQHF. CDR3 coding DNA: TGTGCCAGCAGTTTAGGGGAAGGTTTTCAGCCCCAGCATTTT. The chain carries TRBV27 and TRBJ1-5; D gene uncertain. The V gene's germline CDR1 is MNHEY and CDR2 SMNVEV (reference sequence). V gave up 2 bases and J gave up 6 bases, with 11 bases separating them. The CDR3 loop spans 14 amino acids.

The chain is built from TRBV5-1 and TRBJ2-1; 10 bases fit TRBD2. V trimming: 0 bases; J trimming: 7 bases; junction bases outside the gene matches: 7. This CDR3 spans 16 amino acids. Germline values: CDR1 SGHRS, CDR2 YFSETQ. The chain's CDR3 is CASSLVGTSVVNEQFF. The CDR3 DNA reads as TGCGCCAGCAGCTTGGTTGGGACTAGCGTCGTTAATGAGCAGTTCTTC.

A remark on this clone: The same CDR3 also results from other DNA sequences found in this sample. The chain joins TRBV5-4 to TRBJ1-1, with 10 bases fitting TRBD1. The ends lost 5 bases at V and 1 base at J; junction bases unmatched: 2. Germline assignment: CDR1 SGHNT and CDR2 YYREEE (reference sequence). The CDR3 spans 14 residues. The CDR3 loop reads CASSRDRGNTEAFF. The DNA for the CDR3 is TGTGCCAGCAGTCGGGACAGGGGGAACACTGAAGCTTTCTTT.

The CDR3 is CASSLYLAGGPRYEQYF. The CDR3 DNA sequence: TGCGCCAGCAGCTTGTACCTAGCGGGAGGGCCTCGGTACGAGCAGTACTTC. J is TRBJ2-7 and V is TRBV5-1; 12 bases line up with TRBD2. The CDR3 spans 17 residues. V lost 1 base and J lost 4; bases outside the gene matches: 9. Germline values: CDR1 SGHRS, CDR2 YFSETQ.

This sequence joins TRBV9 and TRBJ1-1; possibly TRBD1 for D (6 bases). V was shortened by 1 base and J by 2 bases, with 9 bases between the two germline ends. This CDR3 is 14 amino acids long. CDR1 is SGDLS and CDR2 is YYNGEE in the germline V gene. The CDR3 loop is CASSVQGQNTEAFF. As DNA, the CDR3 is TGTGCCAGCAGCGTACAGGGACAAAACACTGAAGCTTTCTTT.

The chain employs TRBV13 and TRBJ1-2; D gene unclear. Trimming cost V 1 base and J 2 bases, with 11 bases left between them. The CDR3 runs to 15 residues. Germline CDR1 and CDR2: PRHDT and FYEKMQ (reference sequence). CDR3 region: CASSLVRGRNYGYTF. The CDR3 DNA follows: TGTGCCAGCAGCTTAGTGCGGGGAAGAAACTATGGCTACACCTTC.

The chain employs TRBV5-1 and TRBJ1-2; weak D call: TRBD1 (6 bases). V dropped 7 bases and J dropped 6 bases, with 19 bases sitting between them. This CDR3 has 14 residues. CDR1 is SGHRS, CDR2 YFSETQ, per germline. For the CDR3, the DNA is TGCGCCAGCTGGGCGGGGGGCGCGACGAATGGCTACACCTTC. It codes for CASWAGGATNGYTF.

Concerning this clone: Other DNA variants within this sample encode the same CDR3. The chain joins TRBV19 to TRBJ1-2, with D unclear. V was shortened by 5 bases and J by 5 bases, with 12 bases between the two germline ends. Germline V CDR1 and CDR2: LNHDA, SQIVND (reference sequence). The CDR3 is made up of 13 amino acids. The chain's CDR3 is CASSPRGVYGYTF. CDR3 sequence (DNA): TGTGCCAGTAGTCCCCGAGGCGTTTATGGCTACACCTTC. Full variable domain (remainder filled in from reference TRBV19 and TRBJ1-2): DGGITQSPKYLFRKEGQNVTLSCEQNLNHDAMYWYRQDPGQGLRLIYYSQIVNDFQKGDIAEGYSVSREKKESFPLTVTSAQKNPTAFYLCASSPRGVYGYTFGSGTRLTVV.

V is TRBV21-1 and J is TRBJ2-6; the D call of TRBD1 is as the table states it, not checked on the DNA. TRBV21-1 is annotated as a pseudogene. The CDR3 totals 16 residues. The CDR3 region has the DNA TGTGCCAGCAGCACACCCGACATGGCTGGGGCCAACGTCCTGACTTTC. Translating gives CASSTPDMAGANVLTF.

V and J are TRBV11-2 and TRBJ1-6; 7 nucleotides line up with TRBD1. The CDR3 runs 16 residues. V was clipped by 4 bases and J by 8 bases; unmatched bases: 11. Germline V CDR1 and CDR2: SGHAT, FQNNGV. The CDR3 nucleotides read TGTGCCAGCAGCTCCCTACAGGGGCCGGGGGATTCACCCCTCCACTTT. Encoded protein: CASSSLQGPGDSPLHF.

This rearrangement joins TRBV25-1 to TRBJ1-1; D possibly corresponds to TRBD1 (6 bases). The CDR3 length is 13 residues. V lost 8 bases and J 5 bases, leaving 15 bases between the germline ends. The germline V gene encodes CDR1 MGHDK and CDR2 SYGVNS. The CDR3 loop is CASGPWQGTEAFF. CDR3 coding DNA: TGTGCCAGCGGCCCCTGGCAGGGGACTGAAGCTTTCTTT.

V gene TRBV5-1 combines with J gene TRBJ2-3; 10 nucleotides match TRBD2. Unmatched junction bases numbered 7, after V lost 4 bases and J lost 2 bases. This CDR3 contains 16 residues. CDR1 is SGHRS and CDR2 is YFSETQ in the germline V gene. DNA for the CDR3: TGCGCCAGCAGCGTAGGACTAGCGGATTACACAGATACGCAGTATTTT. Residues: CASSVGLADYTDTQYF.

The V call is TRBV5-5, the J call TRBJ1-3, with D uncertain. Germline assignment: CDR1 SGHKS and CDR2 YYEKEE (reference sequence). Deletions cut 2 bases from V and 2 bases from J, with 11 bases between. The CDR3 has 15 amino acids. CDR3 coding DNA: TGTGCCAGCAGCTTTCGGGCGGACCCTGGAAACACCATATATTTT. It encodes CASSFRADPGNTIYF.

V and J are TRBV6-5 and TRBJ2-3, with 7 bases matching TRBD1. The CDR3 runs to 15 residues. Germline CDR1 MNHEY, CDR2 SVGAGI. V shed 0 bases, J shed 4 bases, and the junction held 4 bases outside the gene matches. This CDR3 reads CASSYSRQGADTQYF. In nucleotides, the CDR3 is TGTGCCAGCAGTTACTCGAGGCAGGGGGCAGATACGCAGTATTTT.

The chain's CDR3 is CSVVRDRDIETQYF. CDR3 sequence (DNA): TGCAGCGTTGTGCGGGACAGGGATATCGAGACCCAGTACTTC. This rearrangement joins TRBV29-1 to TRBJ2-5; TRBD1 matches 9 bases. Germline V gene lookup returns CDR1 SQVTM and CDR2 ANQGSEA. This CDR3 is 14 amino acids long. Germline trimming cut 4 bases from V and 5 bases from J; bases unmatched to any gene: 8.

Note on this clone: This sample also contains other DNA sequences that code for the same CDR3. The chain has TRBV7-8 and TRBJ1-1; tentative D call: TRBD1 (5 bases). V lost 3 bases and J lost 1, with 9 bases in between. The germline V gene encodes CDR1 SGHVS and CDR2 FQNEAQ. The CDR3 contains 14 residues. This CDR3 is CASSFDRRNTEAFF. CDR3 coding DNA: TGTGCCAGCAGCTTCGACAGACGGAACACTGAAGCTTTCTTT.

The chain has TRBV28 and TRBJ2-3, with TRBD2 matching 9 bases. Germline V gene lookup returns CDR1 MDHEN and CDR2 SYDVKM. CDR3 length: 15 amino acids. V was clipped by 6 bases and J by 4 bases; unmatched bases: 8. CDR3 amino acids: CASRGAGGPPDTQYF. DNA for the CDR3: TGTGCCAGCAGGGGAGCGGGAGGCCCACCAGATACGCAGTATTTT.

The rearrangement joins TRBV6-5 to TRBJ1-4; D ambiguous. CDR1 is MNHEY and CDR2 is SVGAGI in the germline V gene. This CDR3 is built from 14 residues. The V end was cut by 1 base, the J end by 8 bases, with 11 bases between. In nucleotides, the CDR3 is TGTGCCAGCAGTTACTGGTTGGGAGGCGAAAAACTGTTTTTT. This sequence encodes CASSYWLGGEKLFF.

The chain uses TRBV10-3 and TRBJ1-2; the D is unclear. Trimming removed 0 bases from V and 0 bases from J, with 5 bases in between. This CDR3 spans 14 amino acids. Germline loops: CDR1 ENHRY, CDR2 SYGVKD. This CDR3 reads CAISESRTNYGYTF. In nucleotides, the CDR3 is TGTGCCATCAGTGAGTCGAGGACTAACTATGGCTACACCTTC.

The chain carries TRBV9 and TRBJ2-7, with 9 bases aligning to TRBD2. Looked up from germline, CDR1 is SGDLS and CDR2 is YYNGEE. The CDR3 loop spans 14 amino acids. V shed 3 bases and J 2 bases; nucleotides not matched to a gene: 3. The CDR3 DNA sequence: TGTGCCAGCAGCGAAGGACTAGCGACCTACGAGCAGTACTTC. Protein sequence: CASSEGLATYEQYF.

This chain uses TRBV28 with TRBJ1-5, with D unresolved. This CDR3 region has 15 residues. The V end lost 3 bases, the J end lost 0 bases, and 9 bases lay between the germline ends. Germline V gene sequence: CDR1 MDHEN, CDR2 SYDVKM. This chain's CDR3 is CASSLLPHSNQPQHF. CDR3 coding DNA: TGTGCCAGCAGTTTGTTACCTCATAGCAATCAGCCCCAGCATTTT. The full variable domain, its missing parts supplied by reference TRBV28 and TRBJ1-5, is DVKVTQSSRYLVKRTGEKVFLECVQDMDHENMFWYRQDPGLGLRLIYFSYDVKMKEKGDIPEGYSVSREKKERFSLILESASTNQTSMYLCASSLLPHSNQPQHFGDGTRLSIL.

This clone turned up a few times. The chain is built from TRBV28 and TRBJ1-1; D remains ambiguous. The CDR3 loop spans 12 amino acids. V lost 10 bases to trimming and J lost 1 base, with 10 bases between them. Per the germline V gene, CDR1 is MDHEN and CDR2 is SYDVKM. The CDR3 nucleotides are TGTGCCACCCTAACCTCGAACACTGAAGCTTTCTTT. This translates into CATLTSNTEAFF.

This clone was seen just once. This chain connects TRBV28 to TRBJ1-5; 10 positions agree with TRBD1. Trimming removed 1 base from V and 1 base from J; junction bases left unmatched: 16. The CDR3 has 21 amino acids. Germline V CDR1 and CDR2: MDHEN, SYDVKM. CDR3 nucleotide sequence: TGTGCCAGCAGTTTATTTTTGTTCCGGGACAGGGGATTGAGAAGCAATCAGCCCCAGCATTTT. Translating it yields CASSLFLFRDRGLRSNQPQHF.

The chain couples TRBV29-1 to TRBJ1-3; the D is unclear. This CDR3 region has 14 residues. V was clipped by 5 bases and J by 2 bases, with 13 bases between them. CDR1 SQVTM and CDR2 ANQGSEA come from the germline V gene. The CDR3 region is CSVLLHGTGNTIYF. In nucleotides, the CDR3 is TGCAGCGTTCTCTTACATGGTACTGGAAACACCATATATTTT.

The chain carries TRBV27 and TRBJ2-1; 10 nucleotides line up with TRBD2. The germline CDR1 and CDR2 sequences are MNHEY and SMNVEV (reference sequence). Losses at the gene ends were 4 bases for V and 9 bases for J; bases not matched to a gene: 9. The CDR3 has 15 amino acids. The CDR3 DNA is TGTGCCAGCAGTTCGTACCTAGCGGGAGTTCGTGAGCAGTTCTTC. Encoded protein: CASSSYLAGVREQFF.

The chain is built from TRBV7-3 and TRBJ2-6, with D hard to call. Trimming pared 3 bases from V and 0 bases from J, leaving 9 bases between. CDR1 SGHTA and CDR2 FQGTGA come from the germline V gene. This CDR3 comprises 16 residues. CDR3 residues: CASSFGLGSGANVLTF. In nucleotides, the CDR3 is TGTGCCAGCAGCTTTGGTCTGGGCTCTGGGGCCAACGTCCTGACTTTC.

The chain is built from TRBV9 and TRBJ2-1; 12 bases agree with TRBD2. The CDR3 has 17 amino acids. V lost 0 bases to trimming and J lost 3 bases; unmatched junction nucleotides: 4. Germline assignment: CDR1 SGDLS and CDR2 YYNGEE. CDR3 residues: CASSVGLAGVIYNEQFF. CDR3 nucleotides: TGTGCCAGCAGCGTAGGACTAGCGGGAGTGATCTACAATGAGCAGTTCTTC.